One and the same sample provided the 18 T cell receptor beta chains below, sequenced in a study of post-analysis software for immune sequencing data. Findings and limits, study-wide: Patients showed TRBV5-6, TRBV5-1 and TRBV20-1 among a few TRBV segments more frequent than in controls.

Their specific antigens are unknown. Carried by the TCR beta cDNA libraries were unique molecular identifiers. TCRdb independently ran MiXCR on the PCR reads; one entry per CDR3 protein. The sample yields about 680,000 distinct CDR3 sequences, roughly three fifths seen once. The specimen sequenced was blood. These receptors came from a girl aged 2-15 years with multiple sclerosis.

This clonotype was seen just once. A read error may account for a junction end that differs from germline. The chain uses TRBV4-1 and TRBJ1-2, with 9 bases lining up with TRBD1. The CDR3 totals 16 residues. Germline V gene lookup returns CDR1 MGHRA and CDR2 YSYEKL. The CDR3 DNA follows: TGCACCAGCAGCCAAGTGGTTACACAGGGGGCAAGGGGCTACACCTTC. Encoded protein: CTSSQVVTQGARGYTF.

This clonotype was observed a single time. The genes are TRBV29-1 and TRBJ2-7; tentative D call: TRBD1 (6 bases). This CDR3 region has 14 residues. In germline, CDR1 is SQVTM, CDR2 ANQGSEA. The V end was cut by 4 bases, the J end by 6 bases, with 19 bases between. As DNA, the CDR3 is TGCAGCGTTGGAACCAGGGGTAACTATTTCGAGCAGTACTTC. The encoded protein is CSVGTRGNYFEQYF.

The rearrangement links TRBV20-1 to TRBJ2-3; tentatively, D is TRBD2 (5 bases). Trimming cost V 4 bases and J 1 base, with 15 bases left between them. The CDR3 totals 15 residues. From germline, CDR1 is DFQATT and CDR2 SNEGSKA (reference sequence). The CDR3 protein is CSAIDFAGGTDTQYF. The CDR3 DNA sequence: TGCAGTGCTATAGATTTCGCGGGCGGCACAGATACGCAGTATTTT.

This sequence joins TRBV4-1 and TRBJ2-5, with D perhaps matching TRBD1 (6 bases). V shed 1 base and J shed 11 bases, with 23 bases lying between them. Germline CDR1 MGHRA, CDR2 YSYEKL. The CDR3 is 16 residues long. DNA for the CDR3: TGCGCCAGCAGCCAAGGGGTGGCGGGTCCCAGGGGAGAGCAGTACTTC. Protein product: CASSQGVAGPRGEQYF.

The chain links TRBV29-1 to TRBJ2-7; 7 bases are shared with TRBD2. The J call may be wrong; the DNA end is better matched by TRBJ2-4. CDR1 is SQVTM and CDR2 is ANQGSEA in the germline V gene. The CDR3 sequence is 12 residues long. The CDR3 coding sequence is TGCAGCGTGGGGGGAGGGGCGGACATTCAGTACTTC. Its protein is CSVGGGADIQYF.

The CDR3, as DNA: TGTGCCAGCAGCTCCACTAGCGGACTCACAGATACGCAGTATTTT. Its protein product is CASSSTSGLTDTQYF. The J gene is TRBJ2-3, the V gene TRBV7-3; 8 bases fit TRBD2. Trimming removed 4 bases from V and 2 bases from J; junction bases left unmatched: 5. Germline V lookup: CDR1 SGHTA, CDR2 FQGTGA. This CDR3 contains 15 residues.

V and J are TRBV3-1 and TRBJ2-1; 10 bases line up with TRBD2. CDR1 and CDR2 (germline): LGHDT, YNNKEL (reference sequence). The CDR3 totals 16 residues. J gave up 7 bases and V 1 base, and 7 bases lay outside the gene matches. CDR3 sequence reads: CASSQVLGAGGNEQFF. As DNA, the CDR3 is TGTGCCAGCAGCCAAGTTCTCGGAGCGGGAGGGAATGAGCAGTTCTTC.

The chain combines TRBV7-2 with TRBJ2-4; TRBD1 matches at 10 bases. Near its end, the DNA agrees better with TRBJ2-5, so the J call may be wrong. The CDR3 totals 15 residues. Germline values: CDR1 SGHTA, CDR2 FQGNSA. Here the CDR3 reads CASSRWDRGSETQYF. The CDR3 DNA reads as TGTGCCAGCAGCCGGTGGGACAGGGGCTCGGAGACCCAGTACTTC.

The chain uses TRBV18 and TRBJ2-7; D not certain. V lost 3 bases and J lost 2, with 11 bases in between. Germline values: CDR1 KGHSH, CDR2 LQKENI. This CDR3 comprises 14 residues. CDR3 in DNA: TGTGCCAGCTCACCCAGCCAGAGTACCTACGAGCAGTACTTC. It translates to CASSPSQSTYEQYF.

This sequence joins TRBV7-2 and TRBJ2-1; D possibly corresponds to TRBD1 (6 bases). V lost 2 bases, J lost 4 bases, and 15 bases lay in between. The CDR3 consists of 16 residues. The V gene's germline CDR1 is SGHTA and CDR2 FQGNSA. The CDR3 DNA reads TGTGCCAGCAGCTTATATGGTACAGGGAGTTACAATGAGCAGTTCTTC. It is translated as CASSLYGTGSYNEQFF.

The rearrangement uses TRBV4-1 and TRBJ2-5; a possible D gene is TRBD2 (5 bases). The closer fit of TRBJ2-7 to the DNA end suggests the J call may be wrong. This CDR3 has 15 amino acids. Germline CDR1 MGHRA, CDR2 YSYEKL. CDR3 region: CASSPAHLGAYEQYF. DNA for the CDR3: TGCGCCAGCAGCCCCGCCCATCTGGGAGCCTACGAGCAGTACTTC.

The V and J genes are TRBV10-3 and TRBJ2-3; 8 bases line up with TRBD1. The CDR3 runs 13 residues. CDR1 and CDR2 from the germline V gene are ENHRY and SYGVKD. The V and J ends lost 6 bases and 5 bases, in that order; junction bases with no gene match: 4. For the CDR3, the DNA is TGTGCCATCAGGGGACAGGTGGAAGATACGCAGTATTTT. This codes for CAIRGQVEDTQYF.

The rearrangement uses TRBV29-1 and TRBJ2-1, with 8 bases identical to TRBD1. The CDR3 is made up of 12 amino acids. Looked up from germline, CDR1 is SQVTM and CDR2 is ANQGSEA. The CDR3 region has the DNA TGCACCGCCCGGACAGGGCGCAATGAGCAGTTCTTC. Translated, it gives CTARTGRNEQFF.

V is TRBV12-3 or TRBV12-4 and J is TRBJ1-5; D may be TRBD1 (5 bases). The CDR3 has 15 residues. V lost 7 bases to trimming and J lost 6 bases, with 19 bases between them. CDR3 DNA sequence: TGTGCCAGCACCGTGGGACTCTTGAGGGGTCAGCCCCAGCATTTT. Protein product: CASTVGLLRGQPQHF.

The chain recombines TRBV7-2 with TRBJ2-6; D gene ambiguous. The germline V gene encodes CDR1 SGHTA and CDR2 FQGNSA. This CDR3 is built from 18 residues. The ends were cut back, 4 bases at V and 4 bases at J, with 20 bases in the middle. CDR3 sequence: CASSSNELPIRGANVLTF. CDR3 bases: TGTGCCAGCAGCTCCAACGAACTCCCCATTAGGGGGGCCAACGTCCTGACTTTC.

This clonotype turned up a few times. V and J are TRBV20-1 and TRBJ2-7; TRBD2 is a possible D gene (5 bases). Germline V CDR1 and CDR2: DFQATT, SNEGSKA (reference sequence). CDR3 size: 13 residues. V lost 6 bases and J lost 3, with 15 bases in between. CDR3 in amino acids: CSARYPRGYEQYF. In DNA form, the CDR3 reads TGCAGTGCGAGGTATCCCCGGGGCTACGAGCAGTACTTC.

In this sample, this clonotype turned up a few times. The J gene is TRBJ2-7, the V gene TRBV4-1; no firm D call. Germline loops: CDR1 MGHRA, CDR2 YSYEKL. V lost 0 bases to trimming and J lost 4 bases, with 10 bases between them. This CDR3 has 14 amino acids. DNA for the CDR3: TGCGCCAGCAGCCAAGAGGAAAGGGCATACGAGCAGTACTTC. Translation: CASSQEERAYEQYF.

The V and J genes are TRBV20-1 and TRBJ1-2; no clear D. Germline CDR1 DFQATT, CDR2 SNEGSKA (reference sequence). The CDR3 totals 13 residues. The V and J ends lost 0 bases and 4 bases respectively, with 9 bases between them. CDR3 region: CSARESGSYGYTF. The CDR3 region has the DNA TGCAGTGCTAGAGAGTCCGGGTCCTATGGCTACACCTTC.